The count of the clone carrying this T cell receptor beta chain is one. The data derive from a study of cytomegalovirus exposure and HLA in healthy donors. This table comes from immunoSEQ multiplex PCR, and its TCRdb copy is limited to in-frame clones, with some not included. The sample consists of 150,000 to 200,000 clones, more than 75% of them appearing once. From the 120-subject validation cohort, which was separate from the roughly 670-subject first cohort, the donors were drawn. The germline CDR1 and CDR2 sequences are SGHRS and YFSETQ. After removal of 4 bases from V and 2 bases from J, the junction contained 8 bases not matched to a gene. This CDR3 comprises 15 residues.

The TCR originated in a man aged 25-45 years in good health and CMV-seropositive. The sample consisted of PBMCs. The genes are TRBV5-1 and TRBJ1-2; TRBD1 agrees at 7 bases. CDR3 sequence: CASSSRSGQNYGYTF. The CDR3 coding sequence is TGCGCCAGCAGCAGTCGGTCGGGACAGAACTATGGCTACACCTTC.